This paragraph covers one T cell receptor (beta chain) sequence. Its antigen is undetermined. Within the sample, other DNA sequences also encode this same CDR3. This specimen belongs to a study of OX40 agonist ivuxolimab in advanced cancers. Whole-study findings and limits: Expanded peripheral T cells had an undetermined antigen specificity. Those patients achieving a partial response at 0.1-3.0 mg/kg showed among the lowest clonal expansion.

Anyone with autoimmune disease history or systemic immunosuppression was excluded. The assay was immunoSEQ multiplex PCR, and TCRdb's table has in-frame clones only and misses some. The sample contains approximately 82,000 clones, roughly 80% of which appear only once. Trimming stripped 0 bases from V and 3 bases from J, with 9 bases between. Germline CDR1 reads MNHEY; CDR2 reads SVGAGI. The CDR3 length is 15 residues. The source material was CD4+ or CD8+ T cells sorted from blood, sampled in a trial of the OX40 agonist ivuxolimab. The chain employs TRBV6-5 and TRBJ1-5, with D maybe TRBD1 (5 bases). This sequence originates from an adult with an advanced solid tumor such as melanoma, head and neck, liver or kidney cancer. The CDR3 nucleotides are TGTGCCAGCAGTTACTCCGGGGGTGACAATCAGCCCCAGCATTTT. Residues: CASSYSGGDNQPQHF.